These T cell receptor beta chains were read from a single sample in a study of identical twins. TCRdb re-derived calls from the 5' RACE reads in MiXCR, one entry per CDR3 protein. The sample yields hundreds of thousands of distinct CDR3 sequences, approximately 6% seen once. The sample consisted of naive T cells sorted from blood. Source of these receptors: a man aged 18 to 30 in good health. Each CDR3 is given with its conserved first and last residue. The D gene is left open where the match is weak. Clone size is stated in some rows and not others, as once, few, many or a class when expanded.

v_gene	d_gene	abundance	j_gene	CDR3nt	CDR3aa
TRBV5-5	NA	many	TRBJ1-1	TGTGCCAGCGGGTTGAGGCCGAACACTGAAGCTTTCTTT	CASGLRPNTEAFF
TRBV4-2	NA	NA	TRBJ2-2	TGTGCCAGCAGCCAAGTGGAGAACACCGGGGAGCTGTTTTTT	CASSQVENTGELFF
TRBV28	NA	many	TRBJ2-7	TGTGCCAGCAGCCCTCGCCGGGCTACCTACGAGCAGTACTTC	CASSPRRATYEQYF
TRBV20-1	NA	many	TRBJ2-7	TGCAGTGCCCCGGCGGGGTACGAGCAGTACTTC	CSAPAGYEQYF
TRBV24-1	NA	NA	TRBJ2-1	TGTGCCACCAGTGAGCAGTCTGGCGAACGCTCCTACAATGAGCAGTTCTTC	CATSEQSGERSYNEQFF
TRBV29-1	TRBD1	many	TRBJ2-7	TGCAGCGTTGACGTGTCGGGACAGTCCTACGAGCAGTACTTC	CSVDVSGQSYEQYF
TRBV29-1	NA	NA	TRBJ1-3	TGCAGCGCCGGGGGAGGGATCTCTGGAAACACCATATATTTT	CSAGGGISGNTIYF
TRBV20-1	NA	many	TRBJ2-2	TGCAGTGCTAGAGGGCAGCGGAACACCGGGGAGCTGTTTTTT	CSARGQRNTGELFF
TRBV6-5	NA	many	TRBJ2-1	TGTGCCAGCAGTTACGAACGTCGGTGGTTCTTC	CASSYERRWFF
TRBV12-3/TRBV12-4	NA	NA	TRBJ2-7	TGTGCCAGCAGTCACCTTAAAGGGGCCGAGCAGTACTTC	CASSHLKGAEQYF
TRBV7-6	TRBD1	few	TRBJ1-6	TGTGCCAGCAGTCACGGCCTCCGGGACAGGGGATCACCCCTCCACTTT	CASSHGLRDRGSPLHF
TRBV5-1	TRBD2	many	TRBJ2-1	TGCGCCAGCAGCTTCCTGACTAGCGGGAGTAATGAGCAGTTCTTC	CASSFLTSGSNEQFF
TRBV5-1	NA	many	TRBJ2-1	TGCGCCAGCAGCTGGTGGGATGACAATGAGCAGTTCTTC	CASSWWDDNEQFF
TRBV25-1	TRBD2	NA	TRBJ2-3	TGTGCCAGCAGCGAAGTGACTAGCGGGACAGATACGCAGTATTTT	CASSEVTSGTDTQYF
TRBV12-3/TRBV12-4	TRBD1	few	TRBJ2-1	TGTGCCTCTGCTGGGACAGGGGAACACAATGAGCAGTTCTTC	CASAGTGEHNEQFF
TRBV6-4	NA	few	TRBJ1-2	TGTGCCAGCAGTGACTCATTAGGACAGAACCTCTATGGCTACACCTTC	CASSDSLGQNLYGYTF
TRBV12-3/TRBV12-4	TRBD1	many	TRBJ1-1	TGTGCCAGCAGTTTGCGCGACAGGGGAGACACTGAAGCTTTCTTT	CASSLRDRGDTEAFF
TRBV29-1	TRBD2	few	TRBJ2-1	TGCAGCGTTGGAGTAGCGGGGGATGAGCAGTTCTTC	CSVGVAGDEQFF
TRBV7-2	NA	many	TRBJ2-1	TGTGCCAGCAGCCCGATGCGTTCCGGCTCCTACAATGAGCAGTTCTTC	CASSPMRSGSYNEQFF
TRBV12-3/TRBV12-4	TRBD2	many	TRBJ2-1	TGTGCCTGCCACCGGGGGGGTTCCTACAATGAGCAGTTCTTC	CACHRGGSYNEQFF
TRBV27	NA	NA	TRBJ1-5	TGTGCCAGCAGTTCCAACACTCAGCCCCAGCATTTT	CASSSNTQPQHF
TRBV10-3	TRBD1	many	TRBJ2-4	TGTGCAACGGGACAGCTAGCCAAAAACATTCAGTACTTC	CATGQLAKNIQYF
TRBV9	NA	NA	TRBJ1-5	TGTGCCAGCAGCCGATTAGGGGGCAATCAGCCCCAGCATTTT	CASSRLGGNQPQHF